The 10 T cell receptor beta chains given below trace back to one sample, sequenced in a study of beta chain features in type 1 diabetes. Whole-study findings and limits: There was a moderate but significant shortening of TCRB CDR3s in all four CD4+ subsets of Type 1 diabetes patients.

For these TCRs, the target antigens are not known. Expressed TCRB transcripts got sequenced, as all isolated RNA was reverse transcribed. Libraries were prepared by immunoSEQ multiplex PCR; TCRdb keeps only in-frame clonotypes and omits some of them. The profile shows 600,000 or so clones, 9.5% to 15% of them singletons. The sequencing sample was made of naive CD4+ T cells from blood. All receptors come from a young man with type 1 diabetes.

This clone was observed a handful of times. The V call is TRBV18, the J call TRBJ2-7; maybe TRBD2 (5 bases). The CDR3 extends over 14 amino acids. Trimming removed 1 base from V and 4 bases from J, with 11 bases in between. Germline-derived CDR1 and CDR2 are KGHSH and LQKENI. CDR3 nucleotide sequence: TGTGCCAGCTCACCACGGGGAGACAAGTACGAGCAGTACTTC. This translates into CASSPRGDKYEQYF.

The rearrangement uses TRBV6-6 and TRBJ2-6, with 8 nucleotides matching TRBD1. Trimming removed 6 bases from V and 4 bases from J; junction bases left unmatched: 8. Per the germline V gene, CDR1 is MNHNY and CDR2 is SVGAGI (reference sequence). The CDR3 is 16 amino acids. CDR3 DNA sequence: TGTGCCAGCAGATCAGGGGGCGCGCAAGGGGCCAACGTCCTGACTTTC. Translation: CASRSGGAQGANVLTF.

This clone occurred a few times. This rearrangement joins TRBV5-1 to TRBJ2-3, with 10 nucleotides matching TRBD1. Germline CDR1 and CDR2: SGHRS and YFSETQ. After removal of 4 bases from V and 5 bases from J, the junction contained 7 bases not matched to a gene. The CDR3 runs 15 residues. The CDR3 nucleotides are TGCGCCAGCAGCCCGGAGGACAGGGGGGGAGATACGCAGTATTTT. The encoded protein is CASSPEDRGGDTQYF.

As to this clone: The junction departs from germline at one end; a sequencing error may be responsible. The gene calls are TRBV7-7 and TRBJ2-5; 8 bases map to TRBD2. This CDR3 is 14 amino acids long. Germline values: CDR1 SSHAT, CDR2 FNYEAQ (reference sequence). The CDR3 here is CASSLGLAEETQYF. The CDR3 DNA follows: TGTGCTAGCAGCTTAGGACTAGCTGAAGAGACCCAGTACTTC.

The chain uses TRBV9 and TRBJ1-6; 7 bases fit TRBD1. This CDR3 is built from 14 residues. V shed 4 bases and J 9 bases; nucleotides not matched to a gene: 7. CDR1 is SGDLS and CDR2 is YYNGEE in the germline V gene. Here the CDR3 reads CASSRTGVGSPLHF. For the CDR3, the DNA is TGTGCCAGCAGCCGAACAGGGGTGGGTTCACCCCTCCACTTT.

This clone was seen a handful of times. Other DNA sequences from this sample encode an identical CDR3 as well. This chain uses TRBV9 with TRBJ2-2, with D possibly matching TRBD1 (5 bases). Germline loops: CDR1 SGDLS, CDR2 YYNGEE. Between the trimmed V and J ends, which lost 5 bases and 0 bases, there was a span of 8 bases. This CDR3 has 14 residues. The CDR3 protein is CASRDTSNTGELFF. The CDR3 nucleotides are TGTGCCAGCAGGGACACTTCGAACACCGGGGAGCTGTTTTTT.

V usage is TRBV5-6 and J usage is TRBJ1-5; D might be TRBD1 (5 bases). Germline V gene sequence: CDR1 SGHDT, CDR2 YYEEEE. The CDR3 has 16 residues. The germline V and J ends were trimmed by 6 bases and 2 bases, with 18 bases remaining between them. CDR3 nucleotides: TGTGCCAGCATCATCCCTGGAGGGGAGGGCAATCAGCCCCAGCATTTT. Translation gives CASIIPGGEGNQPQHF.

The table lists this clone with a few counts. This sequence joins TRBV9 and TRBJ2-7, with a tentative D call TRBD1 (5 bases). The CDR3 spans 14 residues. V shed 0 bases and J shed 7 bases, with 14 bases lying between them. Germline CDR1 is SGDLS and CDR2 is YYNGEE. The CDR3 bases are TGTGCCAGCAGCGTAGATGGAAGGGGTAGGGAGCAGTACTTC. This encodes CASSVDGRGREQYF.

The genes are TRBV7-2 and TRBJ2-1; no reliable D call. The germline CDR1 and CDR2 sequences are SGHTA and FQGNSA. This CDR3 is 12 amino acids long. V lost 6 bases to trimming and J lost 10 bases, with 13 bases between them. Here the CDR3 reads CASRRSYTEQFF. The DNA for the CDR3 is TGTGCCAGCAGGCGCTCTTATACCGAGCAGTTCTTC.

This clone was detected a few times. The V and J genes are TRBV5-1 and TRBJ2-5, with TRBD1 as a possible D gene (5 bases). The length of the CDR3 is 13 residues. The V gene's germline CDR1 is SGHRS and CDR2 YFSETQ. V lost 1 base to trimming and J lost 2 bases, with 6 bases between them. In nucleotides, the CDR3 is TGCGCCAGCAGCTTGAACAGGCAAGAGACCCAGTACTTC. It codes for CASSLNRQETQYF. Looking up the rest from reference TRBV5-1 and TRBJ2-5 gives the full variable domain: KAGVTQTPRYLIKTRGQQVTLSCSPISGHRSVSWYQQTPGQGLQFLFEYFSETQRNKGNFPGRFSGRQFSNSRSEMNVSTLELGDSALYLCASSLNRQETQYFGPGTRLLVL.